This T cell receptor (beta chain) was obtained from a study of CD8 T cells in ankylosing spondylitis. Study-wide findings and caveats: Disease-linked clones had a CD8+ phenotype and relatively low frequency in peripheral blood.

V lost 4 bases and J lost 6, with 10 bases in between. Germline values: CDR1 ENHRY, CDR2 SYGVKD. This CDR3 has 13 amino acids. This clonotype was counted between two and nine times. Antigen: not known. From the 5' RACE reads, TCRdb called clonotypes with MiXCR, one entry per CDR3 protein. The sample has about 160,000 distinct CDR3 sequences, more than 40% seen once. The chain couples TRBV10-3 to TRBJ1-5; D might be TRBD1 (5 bases). This TCR came from a male donor with ankylosing spondylitis. Sequenced: synovial fluid, either unsorted or a sorted T cell fraction (not recorded which). This chain's CDR3 is CAISGGEAQPQHF. The CDR3 region has the DNA TGTGCCATCAGTGGGGGGGAGGCTCAGCCCCAGCATTTT.